The clone carrying this TCR beta chain was recorded once. The data are from a study of technical replicates of blood from several donors. Generated by immunoSEQ multiplex PCR, the TCRdb table keeps only in-frame clones and is missing some. The table lists 60,000 to 85,000 clones, under 95% of them singletons, with about 0.35% in the top ten. V was trimmed by 5 bases and J by 5 bases, leaving 18 bases between them. The CDR3 has 15 residues. Looked up from germline, CDR1 is LNHNV and CDR2 is YYDKDF (reference sequence). The sequencing input was T cells isolated from PBMCs. The chain uses TRBV15 and TRBJ2-5, with D maybe TRBD1 (6 bases). The receptor was isolated from a human donor in good health. This CDR3 reads CATSAATGLFETQYF. The CDR3 region has the DNA TGTGCCACCAGCGCTGCAACAGGGTTATTCGAGACCCAGTACTTC. Combining the CDR3 with reference TRBV15 and TRBJ2-5 gives the whole variable domain DAMVIQNPRYQVTQFGKPVTLSCSQTLNHNVMYWYQQKSSQAPKLLFHYYDKDFNNEADTPDNFQSRRPNTSFCFLDIRSPGLGDTAMYLCATSAATGLFETQYFGPGTRLLVL.